The 17 T cell receptor beta chains in this list originate from one sample, sequenced in a study of cytomegalovirus exposure and HLA in healthy donors (dated by TCRdb to 2015 to 2018). The method was the immunoSEQ multiplex PCR assay. For the multiplex PCR, a mixture combining 60 forward primers for TCR Vbeta segments and 13 reverse primers for TCR Jbeta segments was used. TCRdb took over this immuneACCESS table, retaining in-frame rearrangements with V and J assigned. Such tables are incomplete; in checked studies, under half of the missing clones stem from an unresolved V gene, and the remainder is unexplained. For this sample there are 200,000 to 250,000 clones; approximately 79% appear just once. 1.7% of the sample is in the top ten clones. Sequences were obtained from PBMCs. These receptors were obtained from a man aged 45-65 years in good health and CMV-seronegative.

This clone was counted a few times. The V call is TRBV19, the J call TRBJ1-6; D uncertain. The length of the CDR3 is 17 residues. V was pared by 4 bases and J by 0 bases, with 13 bases between. Germline values: CDR1 LNHDA, CDR2 SQIVND (reference sequence). CDR3: CASSREAISSYNSPLHF. The DNA of the CDR3 is TGTGCCAGTAGTAGAGAAGCCATAAGCTCCTATAATTCACCCCTCCACTTT.

This rearrangement joins TRBV9 to TRBJ1-1; 9 bases map to TRBD1. Unmatched junction bases numbered 10, after V lost 1 base and J lost 0 bases. Germline-derived CDR1 and CDR2 are SGDLS and YYNGEE. The CDR3 sequence is 18 residues long. This CDR3 reads CASSVKPGQGSLNTEAFF. Here the CDR3 DNA reads TGTGCCAGCAGCGTAAAACCGGGACAGGGATCGTTGAACACTGAAGCTTTCTTT.

CDR3 nucleotides: TGCAGCGTTGGAGCGGGGCCCTCTGGGGCCAACGTCCTGACTTTC. Residues: CSVGAGPSGANVLTF. This chain links TRBV29-1 with TRBJ2-6; 7 nucleotides align to TRBD2. CDR1 and CDR2 from the germline V gene are SQVTM and ANQGSEA. V trimming: 4 bases; J trimming: 0 bases; junction bases outside the gene matches: 3. The CDR3 loop spans 15 amino acids.

The sample holds a few counts of this clone. This chain joins TRBV28 and TRBJ2-7; TRBD1 matches at 9 bases. Germline V gene sequence: CDR1 MDHEN, CDR2 SYDVKM. This CDR3 is 14 amino acids long. The V and J ends lost 7 bases and 3 bases, in that order; junction bases with no gene match: 7. The CDR3 loop reads CASIPGTGNYEQYF. As DNA, the CDR3 is TGTGCCAGCATTCCCGGGACAGGGAACTACGAGCAGTACTTC.

J is TRBJ2-3 and V is TRBV5-1; D gene ambiguous. The CDR3 extends over 15 amino acids. Trimming left V 4 bases short and J 0 bases short, with 12 bases between. CDR1 is SGHRS, CDR2 YFSETQ, per germline. In DNA form, the CDR3 reads TGCGCCAGCAGCAAAGAGGTCTCTAGCACAGATACGCAGTATTTT. Protein sequence: CASSKEVSSTDTQYF.

CDR3: CASSEGGPNQPQHF. CDR3 nucleotide sequence: TGTGCCAGCAGTGAAGGGGGGCCCAATCAGCCCCAGCATTTT. The chain uses TRBV2 and TRBJ1-5, with D maybe TRBD1 (6 bases). The germline V gene has CDR1 SNHLY and CDR2 FYNNEI. The CDR3 consists of 14 residues. Deletions cut 1 base from V and 3 bases from J, with 7 bases between.

The V gene is TRBV4-1, the J gene TRBJ1-1, with 8 nucleotides matching TRBD1. Germline CDR1 MGHRA, CDR2 YSYEKL. CDR3 length: 13 amino acids. V lost 1 base to trimming and J lost 5 bases; unmatched junction nucleotides: 0. For the CDR3, the DNA is TGCGCCAGCAGCCAAGGGACAGGGACTGAAGCTTTCTTT. It specifies CASSQGTGTEAFF.

The chain joins TRBV5-6 to TRBJ1-2; a possible D gene is TRBD1 (6 bases). Germline V gene data show CDR1 as SGHDT and CDR2 as YYEEEE. CDR3 length: 15 residues. Deletions cut 0 bases from V and 5 bases from J, with 14 bases between. CDR3 in amino acids: CASSLGVTGNYGYTF. CDR3 in DNA: TGTGCCAGCAGCTTGGGGGTAACAGGGAATTATGGCTACACCTTC.

This clone was observed a few times. The rearrangement uses TRBV5-5 and TRBJ1-1, with D perhaps TRBD1 (6 bases). Germline CDR1 and CDR2: SGHKS and YYEKEE (reference sequence). Trimming shortened V by 1 base and J by 1 base, and 14 bases separated the two germline ends. CDR3 length: 16 amino acids. The CDR3 loop reads CASSLSQGIRNTEAFF. Here the CDR3 DNA reads TGTGCCAGCAGCTTGAGCCAGGGGATACGGAACACTGAAGCTTTCTTT.

Points on this clone: One end of the junction varies from germline; a read error may be responsible. CDR3 coding DNA: TGTGCCAGCAGCTTTGGACTAGCAGACACCGGGGGGCTGTTTTTT. Translation: CASSFGLADTGGLFF. The chain joins TRBV7-3 to TRBJ2-2, with 8 bases lining up with TRBD2. CDR1 is SGHTA, CDR2 FQGTGA, per germline. CDR3 size: 15 residues.

V is TRBV5-1 and J is TRBJ2-7, with a possible D match to TRBD2 (6 bases). CDR1 is SGHRS and CDR2 is YFSETQ in the germline V gene. Trimming cost V 0 bases and J 2 bases, with 12 bases left between them. The CDR3 extends over 15 amino acids. This CDR3 is CASSLVVGGAYEQYF. The CDR3 bases are TGCGCCAGCAGCTTGGTAGTAGGAGGGGCCTACGAGCAGTACTTC.

As concerns this clone: This sample also contains other DNA sequences that code for the same CDR3. The genes are TRBV27 and TRBJ2-2, with 9 bases matching TRBD2. V dropped 5 bases and J dropped 6; count of bases not matched to a gene: 10. The CDR3 runs to 16 residues. Per the germline V gene, CDR1 is MNHEY and CDR2 is SMNVEV (reference sequence). The CDR3 here is CASSSRLAEVPGELFF. The DNA of the CDR3 is TGTGCCAGCAGTAGTAGACTAGCGGAGGTTCCCGGGGAGCTGTTTTTT.

J is TRBJ1-2 and V is TRBV15; 10 positions match TRBD1. The length of the CDR3 is 15 residues. V lost 2 bases and J lost 2; bases outside the gene matches: 2. The germline V gene has CDR1 LNHNV and CDR2 YYDKDF (reference sequence). The CDR3 sequence: CATSRMGQGNYGYTF. The CDR3, as DNA: TGTGCCACCAGCAGAATGGGACAGGGGAACTATGGCTACACCTTC.

V gene TRBV18 combines with J gene TRBJ2-7, with 8 bases aligning to TRBD2. The V and J ends lost 3 bases and 2 bases, in that order; junction bases with no gene match: 6. Germline loops: CDR1 KGHSH, CDR2 LQKENI. This CDR3 is built from 15 residues. The CDR3 here is CASSPRGGTTYEQYF. CDR3 bases: TGTGCCAGCTCACCCCGGGGGGGTACGACCTACGAGCAGTACTTC.

The CDR3 region is CASSFGSSGANVLTF. The CDR3 coding sequence is TGTGCCAGCAGCTTCGGGAGCTCTGGGGCCAACGTCCTGACTTTC. V gene TRBV5-4 combines with J gene TRBJ2-6, with D possibly being TRBD2 (6 bases). The ends were cut back, 2 bases at V and 0 bases at J, with 6 bases in the middle. This CDR3 comprises 15 residues. Per the germline V gene, CDR1 is SGHNT and CDR2 is YYREEE (reference sequence).

The V gene is TRBV6-1, the J gene TRBJ2-7; 8 bases are a match to TRBD2. After removal of 4 bases from V and 0 bases from J, the junction contained 2 bases not matched to a gene. This CDR3 spans 14 amino acids. Germline loops: CDR1 MNHNS, CDR2 SASEGT. CDR3 nucleotide sequence: TGTGCCAGCAGTGGTGGGACTAGCTCCTACGAGCAGTACTTC. It codes for CASSGGTSSYEQYF.

J is TRBJ1-6 and V is TRBV28, with D uncertain. Trimming removed 5 bases at V and 6 bases at J, with 14 bases between. Looked up from germline, CDR1 is MDHEN and CDR2 is SYDVKM. CDR3 length: 15 amino acids. The CDR3 here is CASSLISILNSPLHF. CDR3 nucleotides: TGTGCCAGCAGTCTAATAAGCATCCTTAATTCACCCCTCCACTTT.